This T cell receptor beta chain derives from a study of T cells in Graves' hyperthyroidism and ophthalmopathy. The investigators amplified TCR beta CDR3 regions from RNA transcripts. The HTBI primer set was used in a first-round RT-PCR of the TCR CDR3. In TCRdb, the multiplex PCR reads were re-called with MiXCR into one record per CDR3 protein. The profile shows approximately 380,000 distinct CDR3 sequences, more than 13% of them singletons. This clonotype was counted many times. Trimming pared 6 bases from V and 0 bases from J, leaving 13 bases between. The CDR3 contains 15 residues. CDR1 is SNHLY and CDR2 is FYNNEI in the germline V gene.

The specimen sequenced was blood. This TCR was sampled from a man aged 50-59 years with Graves' ophthalmopathy. The chain combines TRBV2 with TRBJ2-3, with TRBD2 as a possible D gene (6 bases). CDR3 nucleotide sequence: TGTGCCAGCAGCCCCCGCGGGGCAAGCACAGATACGCAGTATTTT. This codes for CASSPRGASTDTQYF.